This T cell receptor (beta chain) was documented in a study of control samples from healthy donors and cancer patients. The table came from immunoSEQ multiplex PCR; TCRdb's copy has only in-frame clones and leaves some out. Among approximately 150,000 clones listed, 85% to 90% were seen once. Per the germline V gene, CDR1 is MGHRA and CDR2 is YSYEKL. The germline V and J ends were trimmed by 6 bases and 6 bases, with 8 bases remaining between them. The CDR3 runs 12 residues. This clone was picked up one time. This chain joins TRBV4-1 and TRBJ2-2; D unclear. Sequenced: blood. The sequence was obtained from a man in his late teens or twenties in good health. CDR3 amino acids: CASRSGPGELFF. The CDR3 nucleotides read TGCGCCAGCAGATCCGGTCCCGGGGAGCTGTTTTTT.